Below, 31 T cell receptor beta chains from the same sample are listed, as sequenced in a study of PD-L1 blockade in urothelial cancer. Time point of the sample: peripheral blood 6 weeks after treatment start. Measured with immunoSEQ multiplex PCR; TCRdb has only the in-frame clones, and not every one. The sample consists of some 30,000 clones, approximately 81% of them appearing once. The sample consisted of PBMCs, taken around atezolizumab (anti-PD-L1) treatment. These receptors were taken from a man aged 65 to 85 with urothelial cancer.

V gene TRBV30 combines with J gene TRBJ2-7; TRBD2 is a possible D gene (6 bases). Trimming removed 5 bases at V and 1 base at J, with 15 bases between. Germline lookup yields CDR1 GTSNPN and CDR2 SVGIG (reference sequence). This CDR3 is 14 amino acids long. In DNA form, the CDR3 reads TGTGCCTGGGAGGGTGGGACTGATTCCTACGAGCAGTACTTC. This translates into CAWEGGTDSYEQYF. Combining the CDR3 with reference TRBV30 and TRBJ2-7 gives the whole variable domain SQTIHQWPATLVQPVGSPLSLECTVEGTSNPNLYWYRQAAGRGLQLLFYSVGIGQISSEVPQNLSASRPQDRQFILSSKKLLLSDSGFYLCAWEGGTDSYEQYFGPGTRLTVT.

J is TRBJ1-2 and V is TRBV5-4; D perhaps matches TRBD1 (5 bases). Per germline, CDR1 SGHNT and CDR2 YYREEE (reference sequence). The CDR3 extends over 14 amino acids. V was shortened by 3 bases and J by 0 bases, with 9 bases between the two germline ends. CDR3 DNA sequence: TGTGCCAGCAGCTCGGGGACTGCTAACTATGGCTACACCTTC. Its protein product is CASSSGTANYGYTF.

The CDR3 region has the DNA TGTGCCAGCAGTTCCCGGAGGGGGACTAGCGGGGGGGTAGAGACCCAGTACTTC. It is translated as CASSSRRGTSGGVETQYF. This chain links TRBV27 with TRBJ2-5, with 16 positions matching TRBD2. Germline assignment: CDR1 MNHEY and CDR2 SMNVEV (reference sequence). J was trimmed by 4 bases and V by 4 bases; bases with no gene match: 9. The CDR3 is 18 amino acids.

This clone was counted only a few times. The chain has TRBV7-9 and TRBJ2-3, with TRBD1 as a possible D gene (6 bases). CDR3 size: 14 residues. The germline V and J ends were trimmed by 3 bases and 6 bases, with 13 bases remaining between them. The germline gives CDR1 SEHNR, CDR2 FQNEAQ (reference sequence). The CDR3 DNA is TGTGCCAGCAGCTTCTCAGGGGTGGCGGATACGCAGTATTTT. Amino acids: CASSFSGVADTQYF.

The chain combines TRBV27 with TRBJ2-7, with TRBD2 identical over 12 bases. The J segment lost 1 base and the V segment lost 5 bases, leaving 18 bases of the junction unmatched. This CDR3 spans 20 amino acids. Germline CDR1 reads MNHEY; CDR2 reads SMNVEV (reference sequence). The CDR3 nucleotides are TGTGCCAGCAGTCCGACTAGCGGGAGCTCGTTACGTCTCCTTTCCTACGAGCAGTACTTC. It translates to CASSPTSGSSLRLLSYEQYF.

The CDR3 loop is CSLRDRGEKLFF. DNA for the CDR3: TGCAGCCTCCGTGACAGGGGGGAAAAACTGTTTTTT. The rearrangement uses TRBV29-1 and TRBJ1-4, with 9 bases identical to TRBD1. The CDR3 sequence is 12 residues long. Per the germline V gene, CDR1 is SQVTM and CDR2 is ANQGSEA. Trimming cost V 8 bases and J 8 bases; bases outside gene matches: 6.

V usage is TRBV11-3 and J usage is TRBJ2-5, with 11 nucleotides matching TRBD2. V lost 5 bases and J lost 3; bases outside the gene matches: 2. CDR1 is SGHNT and CDR2 is YENEEA in the germline V gene. The CDR3 runs 14 residues. The CDR3 DNA follows: TGTGCCAGCAGCCCGGGACTAGCGGAAGAGACCCAGTACTTC. Translating gives CASSPGLAEETQYF.

The chain recombines TRBV7-2 with TRBJ2-3, with 7 bases lining up with TRBD2. CDR3 length: 16 residues. Germline trimming cut 5 bases from V and 4 bases from J; bases unmatched to any gene: 12. Germline assignment: CDR1 SGHTA and CDR2 FQGNSA. CDR3 DNA: TGTGCCAGCAGCGGAGGACGCGGGAGAAGGGCAGATACGCAGTATTTT. As protein: CASSGGRGRRADTQYF.

The CDR3 spells CASIDTGFTTQYF. The CDR3 region has the DNA TGTGCCAGCATCGACACAGGGTTTACTACGCAGTATTTT. The chain is built from TRBV2 and TRBJ2-3; the D gene is possibly TRBD1 (6 bases). Trimming took off 7 bases at V and 8 bases at J, with 16 bases between the two ends. The CDR3 is made up of 13 amino acids. Germline CDR1 is SNHLY and CDR2 is FYNNEI.

The chain has TRBV7-3 and TRBJ2-1; 8 bases fit TRBD1. Per the germline V gene, CDR1 is SGHTA and CDR2 is FQGTGA. V trimming: 4 bases; J trimming: 7 bases; junction bases outside the gene matches: 9. This CDR3 region has 15 residues. The CDR3 sequence is CASSYKTGEWNEQFF. The CDR3 DNA is TGTGCCAGCAGCTATAAGACAGGGGAGTGGAATGAGCAGTTCTTC.

The gene calls are TRBV11-3 and TRBJ2-7, with 10 bases that match TRBD2. Germline loops: CDR1 SGHNT, CDR2 YENEEA. The CDR3 runs to 15 residues. J lost 3 bases, V lost 5 bases, and 7 bases had no gene match. The CDR3 protein is CASSVLAGARYEQYF. CDR3 bases: TGTGCCAGCAGCGTCCTAGCGGGAGCTCGCTACGAGCAGTACTTC.

The chain couples TRBV27 to TRBJ2-1; D is unclear. The germline gives CDR1 MNHEY, CDR2 SMNVEV (reference sequence). CDR3 size: 14 residues. Between the trimmed V and J ends, which lost 2 bases and 3 bases, there was a span of 8 bases. The CDR3 sequence is CASSLNSFYNEQFF. The CDR3 nucleotides are TGTGCCAGCAGTTTAAACTCCTTCTACAATGAGCAGTTCTTC.

This chain joins TRBV29-1 and TRBJ1-5; possibly TRBD1 for D (6 bases). Germline CDR1 reads SQVTM; CDR2 reads ANQGSEA. V gave up 6 bases and J gave up 0 bases, with 9 bases separating them. This CDR3 comprises 13 residues. CDR3 region: CSVRTDSNQPQHF. The CDR3 DNA follows: TGCAGCGTCAGGACAGATAGCAATCAGCCCCAGCATTTT.

This clone appeared a few times. The chain joins TRBV6-5 to TRBJ1-2, with TRBD1 identical over 8 bases. The CDR3 length is 11 residues. Germline V gene data show CDR1 as MNHEY and CDR2 as SVGAGI. V trimming: 6 bases; J trimming: 11 bases; junction bases outside the gene matches: 5. The CDR3 coding sequence is TGTGCCAGCAGCCCGGGACAGGAATACACCTTC. It is translated as CASSPGQEYTF.

The rearrangement uses TRBV6-1 and TRBJ1-2, with TRBD1 matching over 8 bases. Germline V gene data show CDR1 as MNHNS and CDR2 as SASEGT. The CDR3 sequence is 14 residues long. Losses at the gene ends were 3 bases for V and 2 bases for J; bases not matched to a gene: 2. The CDR3: CASSDRTGNYGYTF. The CDR3 nucleotides are TGTGCCAGCAGTGATCGGACAGGGAACTATGGCTACACCTTC.

CDR3 sequence reads: CASSPREGSPLHF. The CDR3 DNA sequence: TGTGCCAGCAGCCCCCGGGAGGGATCACCCCTCCACTTT. The V and J genes are TRBV9 and TRBJ1-6, with D hard to call. Trimming removed 4 bases at V and 10 bases at J, with 12 bases between. The germline V gene encodes CDR1 SGDLS and CDR2 YYNGEE. The CDR3 runs 13 residues.

The chain combines TRBV2 with TRBJ1-3; D is unclear. CDR1 is SNHLY and CDR2 is FYNNEI in the germline V gene. This CDR3 has 13 residues. V was clipped by 6 bases and J by 6 bases, with 12 bases between them. The CDR3 sequence is CASSPTTKNTIYF. For the CDR3, the DNA is TGTGCCAGCAGCCCTACGACTAAAAACACCATATATTTT.

This clone was picked up one time. This rearrangement joins TRBV7-9 to TRBJ2-5, with 7 positions matching TRBD1. V lost 0 bases and J lost 5; bases outside the gene matches: 3. This CDR3 comprises 14 residues. Germline V gene data show CDR1 as SEHNR and CDR2 as FQNEAQ (reference sequence). CDR3 nucleotides: TGTGCCAGCAGCTTAGCGACAGGGTGGGAGACCCAGTACTTC. Amino acid sequence: CASSLATGWETQYF.

The chain joins TRBV19 to TRBJ2-3; 7 nucleotides align to TRBD1. CDR1 and CDR2 (germline): LNHDA, SQIVND (reference sequence). V gave up 6 bases and J gave up 1 base; unmatched junction bases: 4. The CDR3 is 14 residues long. The CDR3 region has the DNA TGTGCCAGTAGCCGCCAGGGGGGCACAGATACGCAGTATTTT. Protein: CASSRQGGTDTQYF.

The V and J genes are TRBV14 and TRBJ2-6; unclear D gene. Germline V lookup: CDR1 SGHDN, CDR2 FVKESK. V was cut by 1 base and J by 0 bases, with 10 bases left in between. CDR3 size: 17 residues. The CDR3 DNA sequence: TGTGCCAGCAGCCAAGTACCCACAGTCTCTGGGGCCAACGTCCTGACTTTC. Its protein is CASSQVPTVSGANVLTF.

The J gene is TRBJ1-6, the V gene TRBV14; no firm D call. Looked up from germline, CDR1 is SGHDN and CDR2 is FVKESK. The CDR3 contains 13 residues. The V end lost 6 bases, the J end lost 10 bases, and 13 bases lay between the germline ends. CDR3 sequence reads: CASRLTRLSPLHF. DNA for the CDR3: TGTGCCAGCAGATTAACCCGTCTATCACCCCTCCACTTT.

This chain connects TRBV10-2 to TRBJ2-7; 7 bases agree with TRBD2. Per the germline V gene, CDR1 is WSHSY and CDR2 is SAAADI. This CDR3 is 15 amino acids long. Germline trimming cut 2 bases from V and 5 bases from J; bases unmatched to any gene: 9. This CDR3 reads CASSENLAASDEQYF. The CDR3 bases are TGCGCCAGCAGTGAGAACCTAGCGGCTAGTGACGAGCAGTACTTC.

V and J are TRBV19 and TRBJ2-5; a weak D match, TRBD1 (5 bases). V was pared by 3 bases and J by 5 bases, with 13 bases between. Germline V gene lookup returns CDR1 LNHDA and CDR2 SQIVND (reference sequence). There are 14 residues in the CDR3. CDR3 in amino acids: CASSMAQGAETQYF. The CDR3 nucleotides read TGTGCCAGTAGTATGGCCCAGGGTGCGGAGACCCAGTACTTC.

As for this clone: A junction end diverges from the germline sequence, so it may reflect a read error. The V and J genes are TRBV29-1 and TRBJ2-1; D gene ambiguous. Germline V gives CDR1 SQVTM, CDR2 ANQGSEA. The CDR3 runs to 11 residues. Written as DNA, the CDR3 is TGCACCGTTCTCGTGTACAATGAGCAGTTCTTC. Its translation is CTVLVYNEQFF.

This chain uses TRBV7-9 with TRBJ1-4, with TRBD1 matching 9 bases. The germline gives CDR1 SEHNR, CDR2 FQNEAQ (reference sequence). The CDR3 contains 14 residues. V was clipped by 5 bases and J by 8 bases; unmatched bases: 6. CDR3 in DNA: TGTGCCAGCAGCGCGCGGACAGGGGAGGAAAAACTGTTTTTT. This gives the protein CASSARTGEEKLFF. The variable domain in full, with the rest retrieved from reference TRBV7-9 and TRBJ1-4, is DTGVSQNPRHKITKRGQNVTFRCDPISEHNRLYWYRQTLGQGPEFLTYFQNEAQLEKSRLLSDRFSAERPKGSFSTLEIQRTEQGDSAMYLCASSARTGEEKLFFGSGTQLSVL.

Sample share makes this clone medium-sized. The chain is built from TRBV5-6 and TRBJ1-1; TRBD1 matches 8 bases. Per germline, CDR1 SGHDT and CDR2 YYEEEE. The CDR3 is made up of 13 amino acids. V was pared by 5 bases and J by 12 bases, with 12 bases of the junction left unmatched. The chain's CDR3 is CASSSTGVSSTFF. Here the CDR3 DNA reads TGTGCCAGCAGTTCGACAGGGGTTTCCTCGACTTTCTTT.

The chain is built from TRBV9 and TRBJ1-2; a possible D gene is TRBD1 (6 bases). V was cut by 4 bases and J by 5 bases, with 15 bases left in between. The CDR3 runs to 14 residues. Looked up from germline, CDR1 is SGDLS and CDR2 is YYNGEE. The chain's CDR3 is CASSPTGREYGYTF. The CDR3 region has the DNA TGTGCCAGCAGCCCGACAGGTAGGGAGTATGGCTACACCTTC.

This chain links TRBV4-2 with TRBJ2-3; maybe TRBD2 (6 bases). The V and J ends lost 1 base and 4 bases respectively, with 12 bases between them. CDR3 length: 15 amino acids. Germline lookup yields CDR1 LGHNA and CDR2 YNFKEQ. CDR3 bases: TGTGCCAGCAGCCAAGTGACGGGAGTGGCAGATACGCAGTATTTT. Translation: CASSQVTGVADTQYF.

The chain combines TRBV18 with TRBJ1-3; perhaps TRBD1 as D (5 bases). The CDR3 has 15 amino acids. The ends were cut back, 6 bases at V and 0 bases at J, with 12 bases in the middle. Germline CDR1 KGHSH, CDR2 LQKENI. Written as DNA, the CDR3 is TGTGCCAGCTCCCGCGGAAGGGGCTCTGGAAACACCATATATTTT. Amino acids: CASSRGRGSGNTIYF.

V is TRBV4-1 and J is TRBJ1-5, with TRBD1 as a possible D gene (5 bases). CDR3 length equals 15 residues. Trimming shortened V by 1 base and J by 1 base, and 8 bases separated the two germline ends. The germline gives CDR1 MGHRA, CDR2 YSYEKL. The CDR3 sequence is CASSQGGLSNQPQHF. The CDR3 bases are TGCGCCAGCAGCCAAGGGGGCTTAAGCAATCAGCCCCAGCATTTT.

This chain links TRBV7-2 with TRBJ1-5, with D hard to call. CDR1 SGHTA and CDR2 FQGNSA come from the germline V gene. The CDR3 runs 16 residues. V was shortened by 2 bases and J by 1 base, with 12 bases between the two germline ends. The CDR3 protein is CASSLYAGLSNQPQHF. The DNA of the CDR3 is TGTGCCAGCAGCTTATACGCGGGCTTGAGCAATCAGCCCCAGCATTTT. Variable domain in full (rest from reference TRBV7-2 and TRBJ1-5): GAGVSQSPSNKVTEKGKDVELRCDPISGHTALYWYRQSLGQGLEFLIYFQGNSAPDKSGLPSDRFSAERTGGSVSTLTIQRTQQEDSAVYLCASSLYAGLSNQPQHFGDGTRLSIL.